This TCR beta chain was obtained from a study of cytomegalovirus exposure and HLA in healthy donors (dated by TCRdb to about 2017). Study-wide context: According to a later analysis, one platform produced both the 100 to 150 validation repertoires and the roughly 650 repertoires of the first cohort. The study aimed to test whether signatures of past pathogen exposure could be identified by cataloging public T cell receptors. Along with the approximately 600-subject first cohort, a separate validation cohort of over a hundred different subjects was used. The study combined high-throughput TCR immunosequencing, statistical association of individual TCRs with disease status, and machine learning to predict cytomegalovirus infection status. The investigation overall reported the following: A few of the identified cytomegalovirus-associated TCR beta chains were confirmed in vitro to be specific for cytomegalovirus antigens. Cytomegalovirus status was reported to be diagnosed by the classifier with high specificity and sensitivity in both the original and validation cohorts. A later analysis lacked HLA typing for the validation cohort, so it scored co-occurrence in that cohort across all 110 or so repertoires. A later analysis found that TCRs clustered in the first cohort also tended to co-occur in the 100 to 150 validation repertoires, with approximately 93% of cluster scores above 0. While some public TCRs were present in many individuals, most TCR sequences turned up only very rarely across donors. In the study, some 160 TCR beta chains were listed as associated with cytomegalovirus. According to the authors, the approach could potentially be generalized to other disease states and immunological phenotypes.

The protocol used for the library was the immunoSEQ multiplex PCR assay. In the original analysis: To diagnose cytomegalovirus status from the catalog of TCR beta chain sequences, a statistical classification framework was built. This immuneACCESS table, as held by TCRdb, lists in-frame sequences with V and J called but not all clones. Of the missing ones, under half trace to an unresolved V gene in checked studies; the others have no known cause. That table supplies the V and J calls and clone size; D and trimming were determined from the DNA. For this sample there are fewer than 200,000 clones; 86% appear just once. The leading ten clones occupy 2% to 2.5% of the sample. With respect to this clone: Its specific antigen is unknown. No base quality values were provided; no much bigger clone lies one nucleotide off.

Separate from the roughly 650-subject first cohort, the validation cohort of roughly 110 subjects was the group to which the donors belonged. CDR1 and CDR2, per the germline V gene, are WSHSY and SAAADI. V and J lose 0 bases and 7 bases, and a span of 13 bases separates them. Including the terminal cysteine and phenylalanine, the CDR3 comprises 16 residues. Only CDR3 DNA is held: 48 bases, read in frame from base 1. Sequencing input: PBMCs. Recombination joined TRBV10-2 with TRBJ1-6, with the identity of the D gene unclear. This receptor was taken from a woman under 30 in good health and CMV-seronegative. The DNA reads as follows: TGCGCCAGCAGTGAGTCGAGTCCCAGGCAAAATTCACCCCTCCACTTT. Translation gives CASSESSPRQNSPLHF.